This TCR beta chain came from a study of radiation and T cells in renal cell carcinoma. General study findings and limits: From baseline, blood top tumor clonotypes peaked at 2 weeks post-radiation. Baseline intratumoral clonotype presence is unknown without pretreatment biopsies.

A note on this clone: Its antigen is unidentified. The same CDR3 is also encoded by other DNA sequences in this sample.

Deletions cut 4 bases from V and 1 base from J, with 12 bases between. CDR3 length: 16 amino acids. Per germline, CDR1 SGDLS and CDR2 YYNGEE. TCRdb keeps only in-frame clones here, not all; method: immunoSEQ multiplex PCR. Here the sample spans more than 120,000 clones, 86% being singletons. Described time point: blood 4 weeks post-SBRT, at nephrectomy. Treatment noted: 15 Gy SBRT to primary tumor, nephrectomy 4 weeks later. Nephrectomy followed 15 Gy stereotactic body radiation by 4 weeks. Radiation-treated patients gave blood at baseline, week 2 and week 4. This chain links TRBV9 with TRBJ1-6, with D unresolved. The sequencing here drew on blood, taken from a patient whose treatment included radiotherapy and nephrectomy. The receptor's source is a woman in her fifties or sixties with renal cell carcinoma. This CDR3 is CASSPESSSYNSPLHF. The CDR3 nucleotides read TGTGCCAGCAGCCCCGAATCTAGTTCCTATAATTCACCCCTCCACTTT.